This is a list of T cell receptor beta chains from one sample in a study of blood T cell repertoires in COVID-19. Only in-frame clones appear in the TCRdb table, and some are missing; sequencing was by immunoSEQ multiplex PCR. The profile shows 180,000 or so clones, roughly 80% of them singletons. The sample was peripheral blood. These receptors were obtained from a woman aged 40 to 49 with COVID-19, enrolled during active disease. The CDR3 runs from the conserved cysteine through the conserved F or W. Fields, in order: D gene, clone size, V gene, J gene, CDR3 protein. The D gene is left open where the match is weak. Where a row states a size, it is once, few, many or the class of an expanded clone; other rows omit it.

.	.	TRBV30	TRBJ1-4	CAWSAERANEKLFF
.	.	TRBV28	TRBJ1-1	CASSLFRGGGSTEAFF
TRBD1	.	TRBV6-5	TRBJ2-3	CASLLDRGSTDTQYF
TRBD1	.	TRBV19	TRBJ2-5	CASSIMYRGKETQYF
.	few	TRBV6-6	TRBJ1-5	CASSPGNQPQHF
.	few	TRBV3-1/TRBV3-2	TRBJ1-3	CASSQDFQGLSGNTIYF
TRBD1	.	TRBV19	TRBJ1-2	CASSSWDRDKYGYTF
.	.	TRBV5-5	TRBJ2-3	CASSLLVRGADTQYF
TRBD1	.	TRBV5-4	TRBJ1-1	CASSQGQGAVFTEAFF
.	.	TRBV14	TRBJ2-2	CASSEDSTYTGELFF
TRBD1	.	TRBV15	TRBJ2-5	CATSTQGAQETQYF
.	.	TRBV14	TRBJ1-6	CASSPGYPLSSYNSPLHF
TRBD1	few	TRBV7-9	TRBJ1-2	CASRGDRPYGYTF
.	.	TRBV19	TRBJ1-2	CASSIALGRANYGYTF
TRBD1	few	TRBV5-1	TRBJ1-2	CASSDRAGRGYTF
.	.	TRBV30	TRBJ1-1	CAQGRGTEAFF
.	.	TRBV4-2	TRBJ2-5	CASSPPGSAEGTQYF
.	.	TRBV5-4	TRBJ1-1	CASSLVKAGTEAFF
.	.	TRBV4-1	TRBJ2-7	CASSQDFFQGSYEQYF
TRBD1	once	TRBV12-3/TRBV12-4	TRBJ1-2	CASSSGGSYGYTF
.	.	TRBV18	TRBJ1-1	CASSPTAAAGVVNTEAFF
TRBD1	.	TRBV6-5	TRBJ1-1	CASSSAGTGTEAFF
TRBD1	.	TRBV11-1	TRBJ1-1	CASSLASGQGEAFF
TRBD1	.	TRBV18	TRBJ1-1	CASSEGQGIGTFF
.	.	TRBV24-1	TRBJ2-7	CATSDTEDSSYEQYF
.	.	TRBV7-9	TRBJ1-1	CASSSQGSGTEAFF
TRBD2	.	TRBV27	TRBJ2-1	CASKPRLADNEQFF
.	once	TRBV19	TRBJ2-5	CASSMTPGETQYF
.	.	TRBV3-1/TRBV3-2	TRBJ1-2	CASSLQGNGYTF
.	once	TRBV5-4	TRBJ2-3	CASRGMGHLGTDTQYF
.	.	TRBV28	TRBJ2-2	CASSLDSRNTGELFF
.	.	TRBV7-9	TRBJ1-2	CASSLGQGNYGYTF
.	once	TRBV19	TRBJ1-1	CASSIGLTEAFF
.	.	TRBV3-1/TRBV3-2	TRBJ2-2	CASSTLANTGELFF
.	.	TRBV14	TRBJ2-7	CASSQAVLYEQYF
.	.	TRBV2	TRBJ2-1	CASSRSGTPGGNEQFF
.	.	TRBV14	TRBJ1-2	CASSQDPKGRGYYGYTF
.	.	TRBV19	TRBJ2-2	CASSIGGGNKFGELFF
TRBD1	.	TRBV12-3/TRBV12-4	TRBJ1-5	CASSRGQNQPQHF
TRBD1	many	TRBV7-7	TRBJ2-2	CASTKGQGSGELFF
.	.	TRBV7-8	TRBJ1-5	CASSLQTGSNQPQHF
TRBD2	.	TRBV4-1	TRBJ2-7	CASSQRGLAANEQYF
TRBD1	.	TRBV4-1	TRBJ2-2	CASSHLGTGVPGELFF
.	.	TRBV29-1	TRBJ1-2	CSVYRDKVGGYTF
.	.	TRBV5-1	TRBJ2-5	CASSKDSGPETQYF
TRBD2	.	TRBV9	TRBJ2-3	CASSTPAPGTSGDTDTQYF
.	.	TRBV19	TRBJ1-1	CASIERALNTEAFF
.	.	TRBV7-8	TRBJ1-5	CASSLGGPRTGQPQHF
TRBD2	.	TRBV19	TRBJ2-5	CASSVTSEVETQYF
TRBD1	few	TRBV6-1	TRBJ2-5	CASSEAGTGVQLEETQYF
TRBD1	.	TRBV11-1	TRBJ2-1	CASSLAGQRTNEQFF
.	.	TRBV19	TRBJ1-4	CASSMPSGDATNEKLFF